A single sample gave rise to the 4 T cell receptor beta chains below, sequenced in a study of T cells expressing NK-cell markers. No DNA is given; TCRdb re-called the 5' RACE reads and lists each CDR3 protein once. Its listing shows 550,000 to 600,000 distinct CDR3 sequences. Sequences were obtained from blood T cells: a sorted CD56 or NKG2C T cell subset, CD4+ or CD8+ T cells, or bulk PBMC T cells (not recorded which). The receptor set was obtained from a man between 18 and 29 years old in good health.

The V call is TRBV12-3 or TRBV12-4, the J call TRBJ2-1. The CDR3 has 14 residues. The CDR3 here is CASTPGGPYNEQFF.

The genes are TRBV7-9 and TRBJ1-4; without DNA, the TCRdb call of TRBD1 cannot be checked. There are 15 residues in the CDR3. Per germline, CDR1 SEHNR and CDR2 FQNEAQ (reference sequence). CDR3 in amino acids: CASSRGIRRDEKLFF.

This sequence joins TRBV20-1 and TRBJ1-2. The CDR3 totals 14 residues. Germline CDR1 and CDR2: DFQATT and SNEGSKA (reference sequence). CDR3: CSASLGWLSYGYTF.

The CDR3 sequence: CASSIDRSNYNEQFF. The chain uses TRBV19 and TRBJ2-1. Germline V CDR1 and CDR2: LNHDA, SQIVND (reference sequence). The CDR3 is made up of 15 amino acids.